This TCR beta chain stems from a study of blood T cell repertoires in COVID-19 (dated by TCRdb to the early 2020s). In the study overall: Samples from collaborators originated in the United States, Italy and Spain and spanned both the acute and convalescent phases of COVID-19. The prospective study material was composed of cDNA or gDNA derived from T cells, B-cell-depleted T cells, or PBMCs. The dataset comprised deeply sampled blood TCRbeta repertoires from subjects exposed to, actively infected with, or recovered from COVID-19. A freely available public database, intended as a resource for researchers studying the immune response to SARS-CoV-2, is where the repertoires were released. Samples were obtained from the ongoing ImmuneRACE study (first 160 participants) and from over a thousand subjects provided by 6 global collaborators. A de-identified subject ID, COVID-19 status, age in years and sex were almost always included in the sample metadata. Where available, HLA class I and class II types were obtained from metadata supplied by the sample provider rather than from assay-based typing. The research as a whole found: How much clinical and demographic metadata was included differed by source and by participant, and the metadata was provided uncurated.

Of note for this clone: The target of this receptor is not known. Nothing much larger sits one base from this clone, and base qualities are not available.

V gives up 4 bases and J gives up 5 bases, and the segment between their germline ends measures 10 bases. Counted from cysteine to phenylalanine, this CDR3 has 13 amino acids. This entry keeps only the CDR3 DNA: 39 bases, framed from base 1. The germline V gene (reference sequence) yields MNHEY for CDR1 and SMNVEV for CDR2. TCRbeta CDR3 regions were amplified from genomic DNA using the immunoSEQ Assay, a bias-controlled multiplex PCR. In the original analysis: Within the assay, amplification of reference gene primers was used to estimate how many nucleated cells each sample contained. To quantify the absolute abundance of each unique TCRbeta CDR3 rearrangement, sequence reads were collapsed and filtered. Productive Simpson clonality was computed per sample as the square root of Simpson's diversity index over productive rearrangements. TCRdb provides this immuneACCESS table in a form limited to in-frame rearrangements. Some clones are lacking; in checked studies, under half of them reflect an unresolved V gene, and why the rest are absent is not known. V and J calls and clone size come straight from that table; D and trimming were deduced from the DNA. This sample holds roughly 230,000 clones; about 80% were observed only once. The ten most abundant clones make up 3.4% of the sample.

In the prospective study, participants were roughly 18 to 100 years old, resided in approximately 22 geographic areas of the United States, and were enrolled through a virtual design. Cohort assignment in the prospective study relied on participant-reported clinical history from a screening survey and a study questionnaire. Recovered participants in ImmuneRACE Cohort 3 were defined as having two consecutive negative NP/OP PCR tests, clearance from a healthcare professional, or resolution of symptoms. In the prospective study, whole blood, serum and a nasopharyngeal or oropharyngeal swab were collected from each participant by mobile phlebotomists. Participants in the prospective study had the option to provide additional blood draws and questionnaires over an approximately 2-month period. Blood samples from the prospective study were shipped frozen or at room temperature prior to DNA extraction.

The sequence derives from a man aged 45-65 years who had recovered from COVID-19. The chain is encoded by TRBV27 joined to TRBJ2-3; TRBD2 is a possible D gene, resting on 5 matching bases. The sequenced sample was PBMCs or T cells enriched from blood (not recorded which). The sequence in DNA is TGTGCCAGCAGTTCCGCTAGCTTAGATACGCAGTATTTT. This sequence encodes CASSSASLDTQYF.